Shown below are 17 T cell receptor beta chains from a single sample sequenced in a study of blood T cells in healthy people across ages. Together with a sample-barcoded 5' primer, a J-beta primer mix was included in a second PCR lasting roughly 6 to 12 cycles. TCRdb itself ran the 5' RACE reads through MiXCR, one entry per CDR3 protein. The sample lists hundreds of thousands of distinct CDR3 sequences, around 25% occurring once. These same data were also listed under a study on T cells of mothers and their children.

Sequencing input: blood. All receptors come from a boy aged 5-17 years in good health.

This sequence joins TRBV12-3 or TRBV12-4 and TRBJ1-1, with 7 nucleotides matching TRBD1. Unmatched junction bases numbered 8, after V lost 4 bases and J lost 0 bases. The CDR3 consists of 16 residues. DNA for the CDR3: TGTGCCAGCAGTTCACATAAGGGACAGCTGAACACTGAAGCTTTCTTT. Translated: CASSSHKGQLNTEAFF.

J is TRBJ2-5 and V is TRBV20-1, with D perhaps matching TRBD1 (5 bases). Trimming left V 3 bases short and J 0 bases short, with 14 bases between. Germline values: CDR1 DFQATT, CDR2 SNEGSKA (reference sequence). This CDR3 has 15 residues. The CDR3 reads CSASVQGWYQETQYF. For the CDR3, the DNA is TGCAGTGCTAGTGTGCAGGGTTGGTACCAAGAGACCCAGTACTTC.

This sequence joins TRBV6-1 and TRBJ2-5; the match to TRBD2 covers 7 bases. Looked up from germline, CDR1 is MNHNS and CDR2 is SASEGT. The CDR3 covers 17 residues. V dropped 5 bases and J dropped 4; count of bases not matched to a gene: 16. Here the CDR3 DNA reads TGTGCCAGCAGTCAACCGGGACTATCCTCGGGAGGAGAGACCCAGTACTTC. It specifies CASSQPGLSSGGETQYF.

This clonotype has a handful of counts. The CDR3 DNA follows: TGTGCCAGCAGCCCGTACGGGACAGGGGGAACTGAAGCTTTCTTT. It encodes CASSPYGTGGTEAFF. The chain recombines TRBV14 with TRBJ1-1; 11 bases are a match to TRBD1. The CDR3 runs to 15 residues. The J segment lost 5 bases and the V segment lost 4 bases, leaving 6 bases of the junction unmatched. Per germline, CDR1 SGHDN and CDR2 FVKESK.

Only a few counts were recorded for this clonotype. This chain joins TRBV27 and TRBJ1-1, with TRBD1 identical over 8 bases. The germline V gene encodes CDR1 MNHEY and CDR2 SMNVEV (reference sequence). The CDR3 runs 18 residues. The V gene end was trimmed by 5 bases and the J gene end by 3 bases; junction bases not matched to a gene: 17. This CDR3 is CASSPRGGPGGVDTEAFF. The CDR3 bases are TGTGCCAGCAGTCCGCGGGGGGGGCCAGGGGGCGTCGACACTGAAGCTTTCTTT.

The chain joins TRBV29-1 to TRBJ2-1; the D is unclear. The CDR3 length is 11 residues. In germline, CDR1 is SQVTM, CDR2 ANQGSEA. Between the trimmed V and J ends, which lost 4 bases and 10 bases, there was a span of 11 bases. The CDR3 bases are TGCAGCGTTGCCCCAGCAAGAGAGCAGTTCTTC. Its translation is CSVAPAREQFF.

This clonotype has just a few counts. This chain links TRBV10-3 with TRBJ1-1; D is uncertain. CDR1 and CDR2 from the germline V gene are ENHRY and SYGVKD. V was shortened by 4 bases and J by 1 base, with 7 bases between the two germline ends. The CDR3 runs 13 residues. CDR3 sequence (DNA): TGTGCCATCAGTGTAGAACGGAACACTGAAGCTTTCTTT. Amino acid sequence: CAISVERNTEAFF.

The chain links TRBV28 to TRBJ2-5; 10 bases match TRBD1. TRBJ2-7 explains the end of the DNA better; the J call may be wrong. The CDR3 totals 14 residues. Per the germline V gene, CDR1 is MDHEN and CDR2 is SYDVKM. The CDR3 reads CASSSGQGLPEQYF. In DNA form, the CDR3 reads TGTGCCAGCAGTTCGGGACAGGGGCTCCCCGAGCAGTACTTC.

V usage is TRBV7-8 and J usage is TRBJ2-1, with 11 nucleotides matching TRBD2. Germline CDR1 is SGHVS and CDR2 is FQNEAQ. V was pared by 2 bases and J by 6 bases, with 3 bases of the junction left unmatched. The CDR3 totals 15 residues. The CDR3 DNA follows: TGTGCCAGCAGCTTAAGACTAGCGGGATCCAATGAGCAGTTCTTC. Its protein product is CASSLRLAGSNEQFF.

The V gene is TRBV5-1, the J gene TRBJ2-3; the match to TRBD2 covers 9 bases. There are 15 residues in the CDR3. CDR1 is SGHRS and CDR2 is YFSETQ in the germline V gene. With 2 bases clipped from V and 3 bases from J, the junction kept 4 bases outside the gene matches. CDR3 coding DNA: TGCGCCAGCAGCTTTCTAGCGGGGACGACAGATACGCAGTATTTT. Translated: CASSFLAGTTDTQYF.

The rearrangement joins TRBV6-6 to TRBJ2-7; D remains unclear. Matching the DNA end better, TRBJ2-5 makes the J call doubtful. The germline V gene encodes CDR1 MNHNY and CDR2 SVGAGI (reference sequence). CDR3 length: 14 amino acids. CDR3 coding DNA: TGTGCCAGCAGTGGACGACTTAGTCAAGAGACCCAGTACTTC. Its translation: CASSGRLSQETQYF.

This rearrangement joins TRBV7-8 to TRBJ1-5; D remains unclear. Trimming stripped 1 base from V and 7 bases from J, with 14 bases between. The CDR3 is made up of 15 amino acids. CDR1 SGHVS and CDR2 FQNEAQ come from the germline V gene. The CDR3 nucleotides read TGTGCCAGCAGCTTAGGTCGAACACCCTCCCAGCCCCAGCATTTT. It specifies CASSLGRTPSQPQHF.

CDR3 amino acids: CASSFARDGFYEQYF. The DNA for the CDR3 is TGTGCCAGCAGCTTCGCCCGGGACGGTTTCTACGAGCAGTACTTC. The gene calls are TRBV7-9 and TRBJ2-7; D assignment may be TRBD1 or TRBD2 (5 bases each). The ends were cut back, 3 bases at V and 3 bases at J, with 15 bases in the middle. Per germline, CDR1 SEHNR and CDR2 FQNEAQ (reference sequence). The CDR3 has 15 residues. The entire variable domain, with the rest obtained from reference TRBV7-9 and TRBJ2-7, is as follows: DTGVSQNPRHKITKRGQNVTFRCDPISEHNRLYWYRQTLGQGPEFLTYFQNEAQLEKSRLLSDRFSAERPKGSFSTLEIQRTEQGDSAMYLCASSFARDGFYEQYFGPGTRLTVT.

The V gene is TRBV12-5, the J gene TRBJ2-3; tentative D call: TRBD2 (6 bases). The V and J ends lost 1 base and 4 bases respectively, with 12 bases between them. Germline assignment: CDR1 LGHNT and CDR2 FRNRAP. This CDR3 has 15 amino acids. CDR3 in amino acids: CASGLEAGWADTQYF. CDR3 in DNA: TGTGCTAGTGGTTTGGAGGCGGGATGGGCAGATACGCAGTATTTT.

This sequence joins TRBV10-1 and TRBJ2-1; D is perhaps TRBD2 (5 bases). The DNA end lines up better with TRBJ2-7; the J call may be wrong. CDR3 length: 14 amino acids. CDR1 is WNHNN, CDR2 SYGVQD, per germline (reference sequence). The CDR3 DNA reads TGCGCCAGCAGCCCCAAGCGGAGTCCTTACGAGCAGTACTTC. Amino acid sequence: CASSPKRSPYEQYF.

This rearrangement joins TRBV29-1 to TRBJ2-5, with D unclear. The V end lost 3 bases, the J end lost 5 bases, and 10 bases lay between the germline ends. CDR3 length equals 12 residues. The germline V gene has CDR1 SQVTM and CDR2 ANQGSEA. CDR3 bases: TGCAGCGTTGATACTGGGCGGGAGACCCAGTACTTC. Translating it yields CSVDTGRETQYF. The full variable domain, rest sourced from reference TRBV29-1 and TRBJ2-5, is SAVISQKPSRDICQRGTSLTIQCQVDSQVTMMFWYRQQPGQSLTLIATANQGSEATYESGFVIDKFPISRPNLTFSTLTVSNMSPEDSSIYLCSVDTGRETQYFGPGTRLLVL.

The rearrangement links TRBV28 to TRBJ1-6, with TRBD1 matching over 8 bases. This CDR3 is built from 16 residues. CDR1 and CDR2 (germline): MDHEN, SYDVKM. J was trimmed by 7 bases and V by 1 base; bases with no gene match: 6. The CDR3 reads CASSLLSGGLNSPLHF. The DNA for the CDR3 is TGTGCCAGCAGTTTATTGTCAGGGGGCTTAAATTCACCCCTCCACTTT.